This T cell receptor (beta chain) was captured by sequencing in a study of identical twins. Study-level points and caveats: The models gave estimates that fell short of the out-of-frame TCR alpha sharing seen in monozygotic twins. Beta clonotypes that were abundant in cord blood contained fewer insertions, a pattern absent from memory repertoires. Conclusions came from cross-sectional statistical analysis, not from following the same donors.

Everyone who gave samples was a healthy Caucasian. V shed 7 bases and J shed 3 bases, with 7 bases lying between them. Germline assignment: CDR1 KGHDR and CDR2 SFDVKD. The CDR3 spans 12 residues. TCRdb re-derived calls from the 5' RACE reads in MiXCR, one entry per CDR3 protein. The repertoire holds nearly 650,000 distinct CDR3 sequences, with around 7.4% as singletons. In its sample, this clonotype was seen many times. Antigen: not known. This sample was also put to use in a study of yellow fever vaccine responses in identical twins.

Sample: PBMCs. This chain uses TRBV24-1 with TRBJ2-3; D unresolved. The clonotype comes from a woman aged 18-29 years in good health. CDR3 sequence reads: CATSPGTDTQYF. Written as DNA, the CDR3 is TGTGCCACCAGCCCCGGGACAGATACGCAGTATTTT.